This section outlines one T cell receptor beta chain sequence together with its context. The antigen remains unidentified. This specimen comes from a study of T cell responses to AZD1222 COVID-19 vaccine. Across the whole study: Some second doses came at about 4 weeks and others at about 12 weeks; these were pooled.

Germline loops: CDR1 SEHNR, CDR2 FQNEAQ (reference sequence). V trimming: 0 bases; J trimming: 4 bases; junction bases outside the gene matches: 11. The CDR3 consists of 18 residues. Sequencing was performed with immunoSEQ multiplex PCR; in TCRdb, only in-frame clones are kept and a portion is missing. Of 95,000 to 150,000 clones listed, roughly 93% are singletons. Study-level findings and limits: CD4 TCRs covered the whole spike, strongest at regions 160-218 and 743-854.

The V gene is TRBV7-9, the J gene TRBJ2-1; 8 bases align to TRBD2. The specimen was peripheral blood, collected on day 0 of AZD1222 vaccination. The clonotype was recovered from an adult in good health. CDR3 residues: CASSLAGEREWIYNEQFF. The CDR3 DNA reads TGTGCCAGCAGCTTAGCCGGGGAGCGGGAGTGGATATACAATGAGCAGTTCTTC.